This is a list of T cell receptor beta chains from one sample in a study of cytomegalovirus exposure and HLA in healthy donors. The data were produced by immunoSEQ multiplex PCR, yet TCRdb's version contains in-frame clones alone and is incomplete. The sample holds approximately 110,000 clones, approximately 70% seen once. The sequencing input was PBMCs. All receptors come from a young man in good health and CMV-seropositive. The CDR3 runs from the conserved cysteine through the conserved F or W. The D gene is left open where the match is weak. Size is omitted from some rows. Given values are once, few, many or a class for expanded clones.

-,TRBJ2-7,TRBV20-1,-,TGCAGTGCTAGACAGGGCTACGAGCAGTACTTC,CSARQGYEQYF
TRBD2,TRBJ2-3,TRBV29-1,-,TGCAGCTCGAGAGGACTAGCGGGGGGGCCTGAATACACAGATACGCAGTATTTT,CSSRGLAGGPEYTDTQYF
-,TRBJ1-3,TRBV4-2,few,TGTGCCAGCAGCTCGGACGACAGGAGCTCTGGAAACACCATATATTTT,CASSSDDRSSGNTIYF
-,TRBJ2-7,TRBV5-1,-,TGCGCCAGCAGCGCCGACAGTTCTTACGAGCAGTACTTC,CASSADSSYEQYF
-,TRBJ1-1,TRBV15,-,TGTGCCACCAGCCTCGCAGTCACTGAAGCTTTCTTT,CATSLAVTEAFF
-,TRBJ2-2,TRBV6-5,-,TGTGCCAGCAGAAGGGGGACGAACACCGGGGAGCTGTTTTTT,CASRRGTNTGELFF
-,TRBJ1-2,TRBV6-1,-,TGTGCCAGCAGTGCCAGGGCAGGAGCTAACTATGGCTACACCTTC,CASSARAGANYGYTF
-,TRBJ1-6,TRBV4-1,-,TGCGCCAGCAGCTCTTCGGGTTCCTTTAATTCACCCCTCCACTTT,CASSSSGSFNSPLHF
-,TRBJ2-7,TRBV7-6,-,TGTGCCAGCAGCTTATTCCAGGCCTACGAGCAGTACTTC,CASSLFQAYEQYF
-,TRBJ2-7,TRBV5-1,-,TGCGCCAGCAGCCCCCAAGAGAATAACTACGAGCAGTACTTC,CASSPQENNYEQYF
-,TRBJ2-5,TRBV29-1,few,TGCAGCGGGTTACAGCAAGAGACCCAGTACTTC,CSGLQQETQYF
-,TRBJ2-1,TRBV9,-,TGTGCCAGCAGCGTAGAAGGGGCGATCTACAATGAGCAGTTCTTC,CASSVEGAIYNEQFF
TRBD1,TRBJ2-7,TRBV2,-,TGTGCCAGCAACCGGGACAGTAACTACGAGCAGTACTTC,CASNRDSNYEQYF
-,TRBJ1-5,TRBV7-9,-,TGTGCCAGCAGCTTAGATTGGGCAGGCAGCAATCAGCCCCAGCATTTT,CASSLDWAGSNQPQHF
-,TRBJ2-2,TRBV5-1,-,TGCGCCAGCAGCTTGGAACAGGGAGACACCGGGGAGCTGTTTTTT,CASSLEQGDTGELFF
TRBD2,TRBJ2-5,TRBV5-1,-,TGCGCCAGCAGCTCCGGGACTAGACTGGCGCAACAAGAGACCCAGTACTTC,CASSSGTRLAQQETQYF
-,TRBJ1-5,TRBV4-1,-,TGCGCCAGCAGCCAAGAGGGCAGGCAGGATCAGCCCCAGCATTTT,CASSQEGRQDQPQHF
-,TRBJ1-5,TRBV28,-,TGTGCCAGCAGTCGAAGAGATCAGCCCCAGCATTTT,CASSRRDQPQHF
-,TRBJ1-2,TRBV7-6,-,TGTGCCAGCAGCTTGGGGGGTCCCGGTTATGGCTACACCTTC,CASSLGGPGYGYTF
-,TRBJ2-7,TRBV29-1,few,TGCAGCGTTGAAGGGACGGGGGATGAGCAGTACTTC,CSVEGTGDEQYF